This TCR beta chain originates from a study of PD-L1 blockade in urothelial cancer. Trimming took 7 bases from V and 0 from J; bases not matched to a gene: 17. The germline V gene has CDR1 LNHDA and CDR2 SQIVND (reference sequence). CDR3 length: 20 amino acids. The investigators introduced synthetic TCR analog templates into each PCR as spikes. TCRdb's copy holds only in-frame clones and misses some; the assay was immunoSEQ multiplex PCR. The sample contains about 37,000 clones, 84% of which appear only once. Noted time point: pretreatment peripheral blood. This TCR came from a man in his 60s with urothelial cancer. The chain joins TRBV19 to TRBJ2-6, with 8 bases fitting TRBD1. This material consisted of PBMCs, taken around atezolizumab (anti-PD-L1) treatment. For the CDR3, the DNA is TGTGCCAGTACCCGATTCATGGTGGACAGGGTACTCTCTGGGGCCAACGTCCTGACTTTC. It translates to CASTRFMVDRVLSGANVLTF.